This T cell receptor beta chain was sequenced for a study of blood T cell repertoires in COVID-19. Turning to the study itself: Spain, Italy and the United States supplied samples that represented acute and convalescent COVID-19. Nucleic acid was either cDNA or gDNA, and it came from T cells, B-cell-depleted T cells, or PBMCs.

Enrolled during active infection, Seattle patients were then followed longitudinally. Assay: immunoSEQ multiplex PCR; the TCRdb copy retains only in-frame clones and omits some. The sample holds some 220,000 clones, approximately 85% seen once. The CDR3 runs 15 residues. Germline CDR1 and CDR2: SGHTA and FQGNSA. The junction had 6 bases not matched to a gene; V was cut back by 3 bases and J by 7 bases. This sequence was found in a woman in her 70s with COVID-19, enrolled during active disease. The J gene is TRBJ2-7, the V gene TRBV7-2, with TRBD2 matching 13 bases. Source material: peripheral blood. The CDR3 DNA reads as TGTGCCAGCAGCTTCGGGACTAGCGGGGCGGGGGAGCAGTACTTC. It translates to CASSFGTSGAGEQYF.